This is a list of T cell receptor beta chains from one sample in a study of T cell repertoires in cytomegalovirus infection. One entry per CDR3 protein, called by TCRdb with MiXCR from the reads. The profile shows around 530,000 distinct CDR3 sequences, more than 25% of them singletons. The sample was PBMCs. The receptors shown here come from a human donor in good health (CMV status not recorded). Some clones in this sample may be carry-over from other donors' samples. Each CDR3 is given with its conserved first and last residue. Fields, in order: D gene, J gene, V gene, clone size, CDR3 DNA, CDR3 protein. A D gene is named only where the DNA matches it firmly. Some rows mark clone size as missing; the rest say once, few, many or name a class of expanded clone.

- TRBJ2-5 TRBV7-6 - TGTGCCAGCAGCGCCCTGGGGGAAGAGACCCAGTACTTC CASSALGEETQYF
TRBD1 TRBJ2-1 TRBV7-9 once TGTGCCAGCAGCTTCGGACAGGGCATGGGCAATGAGCAGTTCTTC CASSFGQGMGNEQFF
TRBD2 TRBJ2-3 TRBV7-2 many TGTGCCAGCAGCTTAACTAGCGGGGGGCGGGATACGCAGTATTTT CASSLTSGGRDTQYF
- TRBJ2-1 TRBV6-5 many TGTGCCAGCAGTCCCCAGGGTTGGACCCTTAATGAGCAGTTCTTC CASSPQGWTLNEQFF
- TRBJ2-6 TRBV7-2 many TGTGCCAGCAGCTTAGTTGAGCCGGGACCTGGGGCCAACGTCCTGACTTTC CASSLVEPGPGANVLTF
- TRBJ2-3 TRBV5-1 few TGCGCCAGCAGCTCGGAAAGGCCGGGGTTGACAGATACGCAGTATTTT CASSSERPGLTDTQYF
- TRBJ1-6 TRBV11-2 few TGTGCCAGCAGCTTAGATGGGGACAAGAATTCACCCCTCCACTTT CASSLDGDKNSPLHF
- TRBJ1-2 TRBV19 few TGTGCCAGTAGTATTGGACTGGTTGGCTACACCTTC CASSIGLVGYTF
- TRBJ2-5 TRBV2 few TGTGCCAGCAGTGCACACCCTCAAGAGACCCAGTACTTC CASSAHPQETQYF
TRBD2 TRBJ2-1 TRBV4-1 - TGCGCCAGCACAAGCGGGAGGGCCGTCGATGAGCAGTTCTTC CASTSGRAVDEQFF
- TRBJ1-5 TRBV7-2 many TGTGCCAGCAGCCGAGACGAGACGGCTCAGCCCCAGCATTTT CASSRDETAQPQHF
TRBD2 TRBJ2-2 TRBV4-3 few TGCGCCAGCAGCCAAATAGGACTAGACGCCGGGGAGCTGTTTTTT CASSQIGLDAGELFF
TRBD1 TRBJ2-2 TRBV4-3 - TGCGCCAGCAGCCAAGAGTTCCAGGGGGATTTAACCGGGGAGCTGTTTTTT CASSQEFQGDLTGELFF
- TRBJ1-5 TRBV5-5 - TGTGCCAGCAGCCGCGACGGGGCGGGTAATCAGCCCCAGCATTTT CASSRDGAGNQPQHF
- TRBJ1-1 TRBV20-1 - TGCAGTGCTCCAAGCAGCTCTACTGAAGCTTTCTTT CSAPSSSTEAFF
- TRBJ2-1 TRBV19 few TGTGCCAGCACGACACGGAGCTCCTACAATGAGCAGTTCTTC CASTTRSSYNEQFF
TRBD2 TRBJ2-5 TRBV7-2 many TGTGCCAGCAGCTTAGATGGGGGGAGGGCCTCAGAGACCCAGTACTTC CASSLDGGRASETQYF
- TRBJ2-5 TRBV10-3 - TGTGCCATCAGATCCGGTGATTCCGAGACCCAGTACTTC CAIRSGDSETQYF
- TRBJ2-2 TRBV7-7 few TGTGCTAGCAGCTACAGAAAGGCCGGGGAGCTGTTTTTT CASSYRKAGELFF
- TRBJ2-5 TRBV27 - TGTGCCAGCAGTTTATCCCGGCCAAGGATACAAGAGACCCAGTACTTC CASSLSRPRIQETQYF
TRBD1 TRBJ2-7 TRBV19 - TGTGCCACCTTGGACAGGACCTACGAGCAGTACTTC CATLDRTYEQYF
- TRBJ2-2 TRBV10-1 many TGCGCCAGCAGTGACAAGCCTATTGCCGGGGAGCTGTTTTTT CASSDKPIAGELFF
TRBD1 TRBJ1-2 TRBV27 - TGTGCCAGCGGGGGACAGGGCCTTGAAGTTGGCTACACCTTC CASGGQGLEVGYTF
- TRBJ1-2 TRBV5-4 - TGTGCCAGCAGCCGTGAACCTAGATATGCGGGCTACACCTTC CASSREPRYAGYTF
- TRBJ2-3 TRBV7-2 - TGTGCCAGCAGCTTAGCGCTCAGGAAGGGAGATACGCAGTATTTT CASSLALRKGDTQYF
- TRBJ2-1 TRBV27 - TGTGCCAGCAGTGTAGGATGGGTCTCCTACAATGAGCAGTTCTTC CASSVGWVSYNEQFF